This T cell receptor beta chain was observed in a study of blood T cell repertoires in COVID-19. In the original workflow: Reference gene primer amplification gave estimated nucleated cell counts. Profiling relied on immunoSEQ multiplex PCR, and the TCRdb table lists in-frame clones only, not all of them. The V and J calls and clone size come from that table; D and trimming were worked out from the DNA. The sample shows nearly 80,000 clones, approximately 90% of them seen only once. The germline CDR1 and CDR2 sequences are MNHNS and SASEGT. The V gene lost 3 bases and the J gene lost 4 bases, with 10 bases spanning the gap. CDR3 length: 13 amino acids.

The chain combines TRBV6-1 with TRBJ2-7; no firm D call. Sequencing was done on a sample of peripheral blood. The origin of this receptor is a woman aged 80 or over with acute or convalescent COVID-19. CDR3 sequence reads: CASSDPPPYEQYF. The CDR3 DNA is TGTGCCAGCAGTGATCCCCCCCCGTACGAGCAGTACTTC.